A selection of T cell receptor beta chains follows, all from one sample in a study of T cell responses to AZD1222 COVID-19 vaccine. Using immunoSEQ multiplex PCR, the repertoire was profiled, and TCRdb retains in-frame clones only, with some absent. Of 150,000 or so clones in the sample, more than 85% were seen once. Sample: peripheral blood, taken on day 0 of AZD1222 vaccination. These receptors originate from an adult in good health. CDR3s include the opening cysteine and the closing phenylalanine or tryptophan. The D gene is left open where the match is weak. Expanded clones get a size class; other rows say once, few or many, or leave the size out.

d_call: -; clone_size: -; j_call: TRBJ2-4; v_call: TRBV9; cdr3_aa: CASSVEPQNIQYF; cdr3_nt: TGTGCCAGCAGCGTAGAGCCCCAAAACATTCAGTACTTC
d_call: -; clone_size: -; j_call: TRBJ2-7; v_call: TRBV11-2; cdr3_aa: CASSPVRRKGHYEQYF; cdr3_nt: TGTGCCAGCAGCCCCGTGAGGCGGAAGGGTCACTACGAGCAGTACTTC
d_call: -; clone_size: -; j_call: TRBJ1-6; v_call: TRBV11-2; cdr3_aa: CASSPRTGPNSPLHF; cdr3_nt: TGTGCCAGCAGCCCGCGGACGGGGCCAAATTCACCCCTCCACTTT
d_call: -; clone_size: -; j_call: TRBJ1-2; v_call: TRBV20-1; cdr3_aa: CSASGGAYGYTF; cdr3_nt: TGCAGTGCTAGTGGGGGGGCTTATGGCTACACCTTC
d_call: TRBD2; clone_size: -; j_call: TRBJ2-2; v_call: TRBV10-3; cdr3_aa: CAISELAGGSNTGELFF; cdr3_nt: TGTGCCATCAGTGAGTTAGCGGGGGGTTCGAACACCGGGGAGCTGTTTTTT
d_call: TRBD1; clone_size: once; j_call: TRBJ1-2; v_call: TRBV5-1; cdr3_aa: CASSQPGQINYGYTF; cdr3_nt: TGCGCCAGCAGCCAGCCGGGACAGATTAACTATGGCTACACCTTC
d_call: -; clone_size: -; j_call: TRBJ1-6; v_call: TRBV19; cdr3_aa: CASSWSGDYNNSPLHF; cdr3_nt: TGTGCCAGTTCCTGGTCGGGGGACTACAATAATTCACCCCTCCACTTT
d_call: TRBD2; clone_size: -; j_call: TRBJ2-3; v_call: TRBV3-1/TRBV3-2; cdr3_aa: CASSQPGLAGVGAQYF; cdr3_nt: TGTGCCAGCAGCCAACCGGGACTAGCGGGAGTCGGCGCGCAGTATTTT
d_call: TRBD1; clone_size: -; j_call: TRBJ1-2; v_call: TRBV5-1; cdr3_aa: CASSTGERYGYTF; cdr3_nt: TGCGCCAGCAGCACAGGGGAAAGGTATGGCTACACCTTC
d_call: -; clone_size: -; j_call: TRBJ1-1; v_call: TRBV6-2/TRBV6-3; cdr3_aa: CASSWDTKSGLNTEAFF; cdr3_nt: TGTGCCAGCAGTTGGGATACCAAAAGTGGGCTTAACACTGAAGCTTTCTTT
d_call: TRBD2; clone_size: -; j_call: TRBJ2-2; v_call: TRBV30; cdr3_aa: CAWRFSGGAWTGELFF; cdr3_nt: TGTGCCTGGCGGTTTAGCGGGGGGGCCTGGACCGGGGAGCTGTTTTTT
d_call: -; clone_size: -; j_call: TRBJ2-2; v_call: TRBV4-1; cdr3_aa: CASSQGSLAGRNTGELFF; cdr3_nt: TGCGCCAGCAGCCAAGGCTCGCTCGCGGGACGGAACACCGGGGAGCTGTTTTTT
d_call: -; clone_size: -; j_call: TRBJ2-3; v_call: TRBV5-8; cdr3_aa: CASSESTDTQYF; cdr3_nt: TGTGCCAGCAGCGAGAGCACAGATACGCAGTATTTT
d_call: TRBD1; clone_size: -; j_call: TRBJ1-6; v_call: TRBV9; cdr3_aa: CASSVGGTGESPLHF; cdr3_nt: TGTGCCAGCAGCGTAGGCGGGACAGGGGAATCACCCCTCCACTTT
d_call: TRBD2; clone_size: -; j_call: TRBJ2-7; v_call: TRBV6-1; cdr3_aa: CASSEVYSGRSRLYEQYF; cdr3_nt: TGTGCCAGCAGTGAAGTTTATAGCGGGAGATCTCGGCTTTACGAGCAGTACTTC
d_call: TRBD1; clone_size: -; j_call: TRBJ1-5; v_call: TRBV6-5; cdr3_aa: CASSYRPTGGNQPQHF; cdr3_nt: TGTGCCAGCAGTTACCGGCCGACAGGGGGAAATCAGCCCCAGCATTTT
d_call: TRBD1; clone_size: -; j_call: TRBJ2-7; v_call: TRBV10-3; cdr3_aa: CGISDRTGATYEQYF; cdr3_nt: TGTGGGATCAGTGATCGGACAGGGGCAACCTACGAGCAGTACTTC
d_call: TRBD1; clone_size: -; j_call: TRBJ2-7; v_call: TRBV11-2; cdr3_aa: CASSAQRTGGGQYF; cdr3_nt: TGTGCCAGCAGCGCTCAAAGGACAGGAGGAGGGCAGTACTTC
d_call: -; clone_size: once; j_call: TRBJ2-5; v_call: TRBV30; cdr3_aa: CAWSAQVETQYF; cdr3_nt: TGTGCCTGGAGTGCCCAGGTAGAGACCCAGTACTTC
d_call: -; clone_size: -; j_call: TRBJ2-3; v_call: TRBV7-9; cdr3_aa: CASIGAVDTQYF; cdr3_nt: TGTGCCAGCATCGGGGCAGTGGATACGCAGTATTTT
d_call: -; clone_size: -; j_call: TRBJ1-1; v_call: TRBV4-1; cdr3_aa: CASSQGPLGRTEAFF; cdr3_nt: TGCGCCAGCAGCCAGGGACCCCTGGGGCGCACTGAAGCTTTCTTT
d_call: -; clone_size: -; j_call: TRBJ1-3; v_call: TRBV5-5; cdr3_aa: CASSLGNTGNTIYF; cdr3_nt: TGTGCCAGCAGCTTAGGGAATACTGGAAACACCATATATTTT
d_call: TRBD2; clone_size: -; j_call: TRBJ2-1; v_call: TRBV19; cdr3_aa: CASRPLAGPYNEQFF; cdr3_nt: TGTGCCAGTAGACCCCTAGCGGGACCTTACAATGAGCAGTTCTTC
d_call: -; clone_size: once; j_call: TRBJ2-5; v_call: TRBV24-1; cdr3_aa: CASGTDQETQYF; cdr3_nt: TGTGCCTCGGGGACGGACCAAGAGACCCAGTACTTC
d_call: -; clone_size: -; j_call: TRBJ2-5; v_call: TRBV7-2; cdr3_aa: CASSLAGAFQETQYF; cdr3_nt: TGTGCCAGCAGCTTAGCGGGGGCTTTCCAAGAGACCCAGTACTTC
d_call: -; clone_size: -; j_call: TRBJ1-4; v_call: TRBV18; cdr3_aa: CASSPAAGNEKLFF; cdr3_nt: TGTGCCAGCTCACCGGCGGCAGGCAATGAAAAACTGTTTTTT
d_call: TRBD1; clone_size: -; j_call: TRBJ1-6; v_call: TRBV30; cdr3_aa: CAWRNPGGSYNSPLHF; cdr3_nt: TGTGCCTGGAGAAACCCAGGGGGCTCCTATAATTCACCCCTCCACTTT
d_call: -; clone_size: -; j_call: TRBJ2-7; v_call: TRBV10-3; cdr3_aa: CAISESLVGYEQYF; cdr3_nt: TGTGCCATCAGTGAGTCGTTAGTGGGCTACGAGCAGTACTTC
d_call: -; clone_size: -; j_call: TRBJ2-5; v_call: TRBV21-1; cdr3_aa: CASTTRRLAWETQYF; cdr3_nt: TGTGCCAGCACCACGAGGAGACTCGCCTGGGAGACCCAGTACTTC
d_call: TRBD1; clone_size: -; j_call: TRBJ2-5; v_call: TRBV5-1; cdr3_aa: CASSEGGTGQETQYF; cdr3_nt: TGCGCCAGCAGTGAGGGCGGGACAGGGCAAGAGACCCAGTACTTC
d_call: -; clone_size: -; j_call: TRBJ1-1; v_call: TRBV3-1/TRBV3-2; cdr3_aa: CASSQYSDWNTEAFF; cdr3_nt: TGTGCCAGCAGCCAATACAGTGATTGGAACACTGAAGCTTTCTTT
d_call: -; clone_size: -; j_call: TRBJ1-6; v_call: TRBV12-5; cdr3_aa: CASDSQGAGLHF; cdr3_nt: TGTGCTAGTGACTCGCAAGGTGCAGGGCTCCACTTT
d_call: -; clone_size: -; j_call: TRBJ1-1; v_call: TRBV18; cdr3_aa: CASSQRAANTEAFF; cdr3_nt: TGTGCCAGCTCACAGAGGGCCGCGAACACTGAAGCTTTCTTT
d_call: -; clone_size: -; j_call: TRBJ2-3; v_call: TRBV6-5; cdr3_aa: CASSSHAWDSTDTQYF; cdr3_nt: TGTGCCAGCAGTTCTCATGCCTGGGACAGCACAGATACGCAGTATTTT
d_call: -; clone_size: once; j_call: TRBJ1-1; v_call: TRBV7-8; cdr3_aa: CASSLGSAVTEAFF; cdr3_nt: TGTGCCAGCAGCTTAGGATCGGCAGTCACTGAAGCTTTCTTT
d_call: -; clone_size: -; j_call: TRBJ1-2; v_call: TRBV27; cdr3_aa: CASSLSPNYGYTF; cdr3_nt: TGTGCCAGCAGCCTTAGCCCAAACTATGGCTACACCTTC
d_call: -; clone_size: -; j_call: TRBJ2-7; v_call: TRBV21-1; cdr3_aa: CASRVGGRGYYEQYF; cdr3_nt: TGTGCCAGCAGGGTGGGCGGCAGGGGGTACTACGAGCAGTACTTC